Each of the 4 T cell receptor beta chains below was sequenced from the same sample in a study of CD8 T cells in Susac syndrome. Random hexamers were used to reverse transcribe roughly 0.5 to 1 ug of RNA. MiXCR was run by TCRdb on the immunoSEQ multiplex PCR reads, yielding one entry per CDR3 protein. Of about 190,000 distinct CDR3 sequences in the sample, 85% to 95% were seen once. Source material: CD8+ T cells from PBMCs. These receptors all stem from a human donor with Susac syndrome.

The chain combines TRBV30 with TRBJ1-6; D unresolved. V was cut by 2 bases and J by 8 bases, with 19 bases left in between. Germline V gene sequence: CDR1 GTSNPN, CDR2 SVGIG (reference sequence). The CDR3 extends over 16 amino acids. The CDR3 loop is CAWSRSPGTADSPLHF. In DNA form, the CDR3 reads TGTGCCTGGAGTAGGTCTCCAGGAACTGCCGATTCACCCCTCCACTTT.

The chain joins TRBV5-1 to TRBJ2-1; TRBD1 matches at 8 bases. V lost 0 bases, J lost 3 bases, and 2 bases stayed unmatched. The CDR3 extends over 15 amino acids. Germline V gene lookup returns CDR1 SGHRS and CDR2 YFSETQ. Here the CDR3 reads CASSLGDRGYNEQFF. For the CDR3, the DNA is TGCGCCAGCAGCTTGGGAGACAGGGGCTACAATGAGCAGTTCTTC. The full variable domain, completed using reference TRBV5-1 and TRBJ2-1, is KAGVTQTPRYLIKTRGQQVTLSCSPISGHRSVSWYQQTPGQGLQFLFEYFSETQRNKGNFPGRFSGRQFSNSRSEMNVSTLELGDSALYLCASSLGDRGYNEQFFGPGTRLTVL.

The chain carries TRBV12-3 or TRBV12-4 and TRBJ1-5; 10 nucleotides match TRBD1. V trimming: 6 bases; J trimming: 6 bases; junction bases outside the gene matches: 11. This CDR3 has 16 amino acids. In DNA form, the CDR3 reads TGTGCCAGCAGCCCACGGACAGGGGGTGTGCCTCAGCCCCAGCATTTT. It yields the protein CASSPRTGGVPQPQHF.

This clonotype was observed once. V usage is TRBV24-1 and J usage is TRBJ2-3, with unresolved D. Germline V gene sequence: CDR1 KGHDR, CDR2 SFDVKD. Trimming removed 4 bases from V and 0 bases from J, with 10 bases in between. The CDR3 totals 15 residues. The chain's CDR3 is CATSETITSTDTQYF. The CDR3 DNA reads as TGTGCCACCAGTGAAACGATAACTAGCACAGATACGCAGTATTTT.